This T cell receptor (beta chain) comes out of a study of cytomegalovirus exposure and HLA in healthy donors. Across the whole study: Earlier findings included roughly 120 million unique TCR beta sequences obtained from approximately 170 million T cells. Regarding the study as a whole: Previously analyzed data showed that most TCR beta V segments were productive at a frequency of about 90% or about 30%.

V lost 5 bases and J lost 6; bases outside the gene matches: 16. Germline V gene lookup returns CDR1 SEHNR and CDR2 FQNEAQ (reference sequence). The CDR3 is 17 residues long. Only a few counts were recorded for this clone. As yet, its antigen is unknown. A multiplex PCR was run with 60 Vbeta primers and 13 Jbeta primers. Using immunoSEQ multiplex PCR, the repertoire was profiled, and TCRdb retains in-frame clones only, with some absent. The sample carries about 77,000 clones, over 65% recorded once. The chain links TRBV7-9 to TRBJ2-1, with 7 bases aligning to TRBD2. The receptor was isolated from a man aged 40-55 years in good health and CMV-seronegative. The source material was PBMCs. CDR3 in DNA: TGTGCCAGCAGCGACACGTCTGGGGCGGGAGCCAGCAATGAGCAGTTCTTC. Translating it yields CASSDTSGAGASNEQFF.